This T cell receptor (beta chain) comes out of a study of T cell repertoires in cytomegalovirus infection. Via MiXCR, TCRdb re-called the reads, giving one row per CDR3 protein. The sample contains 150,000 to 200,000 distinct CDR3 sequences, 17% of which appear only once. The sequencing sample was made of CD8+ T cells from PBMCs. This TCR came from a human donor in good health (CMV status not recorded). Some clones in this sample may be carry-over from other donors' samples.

The CDR3 here is CASRERDLSYNEQFF. CDR3 nucleotide sequence: TGTGCCAGCAGGGAGCGGGATCTTTCCTACAATGAGCAGTTCTTC. The chain carries TRBV6-2 or TRBV6-3 and TRBJ2-1; TRBD2 aligns across 7 bases. The V and J ends lost 6 bases and 1 base, in that order; junction bases with no gene match: 6. CDR1 is MNHEY, CDR2 SVGEGT, per germline. The CDR3 has 15 residues.